This is a list of T cell receptor beta chains from one sample in a study of Ad26.COV2.S vaccination and SARS-CoV-2 variants. TCRdb's table, derived via immunoSEQ multiplex PCR, lists solely in-frame clones and lacks some. This table has about 420,000 clones, roughly 90% appearing once. Sequencing used peripheral blood, obtained in a trial of Ad26.COV2.S vaccine versus placebo. These receptors were collected from a person between 18 and 65 years old who received the Ad26.COV2.S COVID-19 vaccine or a placebo. CDR3s include the opening cysteine and the closing phenylalanine or tryptophan. Each record gives: V gene, J gene, clone size, D gene, CDR3 protein, CDR3 DNA. The D gene is left open where the match is weak. Clone size is not always given. Where it is, it says once, few, many or a class for expanded clones.

TRBV13	TRBJ2-3	-	-	CASSLEQGSTDTQYF	TGTGCCAGCAGTCTGGAACAAGGCTCCACAGATACGCAGTATTTT
TRBV5-6	TRBJ2-7	-	-	CASSLQASYEQYF	TGTGCCAGCAGCTTGCAAGCGTCCTACGAGCAGTACTTC
TRBV7-6	TRBJ2-1	-	-	CASSLGESSYNEQFF	TGTGCCAGCAGCTTAGGGGAGAGCTCCTACAATGAGCAGTTCTTC
TRBV5-1	TRBJ1-1	few	-	CASSLEGRTPEAFF	TGCGCCAGCAGCTTGGAGGGCAGAACCCCAGAAGCTTTCTTT
TRBV6-2/TRBV6-3	TRBJ2-1	-	TRBD1	CASSRGLAGRDRTNNEQFF	TGTGCCAGCAGTCGCGGTTTAGCAGGTAGGGACAGAACCAACAATGAGCAGTTCTTC
TRBV4-3	TRBJ1-6	-	-	CASSQAPRGNSPLHF	TGCGCCAGCAGCCAAGCACCTCGGGGAAATTCACCCCTCCACTTT
TRBV4-3	TRBJ2-3	-	TRBD1	CASSQGFSAGGADTQYF	TGCGCCAGCAGCCAAGGTTTTTCGGCAGGGGGAGCAGATACGCAGTATTTT
TRBV7-2	TRBJ2-5	few	-	CASSLGRPQETQYF	TGTGCCAGCAGCCTGGGAAGACCCCAAGAGACCCAGTACTTC
TRBV29-1	TRBJ1-1	-	-	CSAGGDMNTEAFF	TGCAGCGCCGGGGGGGATATGAACACTGAAGCTTTCTTT
TRBV6-5	TRBJ2-7	-	TRBD1	CASSRDSYEQYF	TGTGCCAGCAGTCGGGACAGCTACGAGCAGTACTTC
TRBV19	TRBJ2-4	-	TRBD2	CASSFSGGGNIQYF	TGTGCCAGTAGCTTTTCGGGAGGAGGAAACATTCAGTACTTC
TRBV10-2	TRBJ2-7	-	TRBD1	CASSNSGTGPYEQYF	TGCGCCAGCAGTAACTCCGGGACAGGGCCCTACGAGCAGTACTTC
TRBV9	TRBJ1-5	-	-	CASSSRGNSNQPQHF	TGTGCCAGCAGCTCCCGCGGTAATAGCAATCAGCCCCAGCATTTT
TRBV5-5	TRBJ2-7	-	-	CASSLAGGGVSDEQYF	TGTGCCAGCAGCTTGGCCGGCGGGGGCGTGAGCGACGAGCAGTACTTC
TRBV6-1	TRBJ1-5	-	-	CASSDSYHQPQHF	TGTGCCAGCAGTGACAGCTACCATCAGCCCCAGCATTTT
TRBV27	TRBJ2-5	-	-	CASTRLSGETQYF	TGTGCCAGCACCAGGCTTTCCGGGGAGACCCAGTACTTC
TRBV12-1	TRBJ2-7	-	-	CASSFSTGTSGGTTYEQYF	TGTGCCAGCAGCTTCTCAACCGGGACTAGCGGGGGGACCACCTACGAGCAGTACTTC
TRBV11-3	TRBJ2-2	-	TRBD1	CASSSDRDTGELFF	TGTGCCAGCAGCTCGGACAGGGACACCGGGGAGCTGTTTTTT
TRBV29-1	TRBJ1-2	-	-	CSDRDHYGYTF	TGCAGCGACAGGGATCACTATGGCTACACCTTC
TRBV19	TRBJ2-3	-	TRBD2	CASSSGGRSTDTQYF	TGTGCCAGTAGTTCGGGGGGGAGGAGCACAGATACGCAGTATTTT
TRBV11-3	TRBJ2-7	-	-	CASSNIRQGPAYEQYF	TGTGCCAGCAGCAATATACGGCAGGGACCCGCCTACGAGCAGTACTTC
TRBV24-1	TRBJ1-3	-	-	CATSEGYSGNTIYF	TGTGCCACCAGTGAAGGATACTCTGGAAACACCATATATTTT
TRBV9	TRBJ1-5	-	-	CASSEEGLRNQPQHF	TGTGCCAGCAGCGAGGAGGGGTTGCGCAATCAGCCCCAGCATTTT
TRBV18	TRBJ1-3	few	-	CASSPFPGGESGNTIYF	TGTGCCAGCTCACCCTTCCCGGGAGGGGAGTCTGGAAACACCATATATTTT
TRBV24-1	TRBJ2-2	-	TRBD1	CATRSTGGGGELFF	TGTGCCACCAGAAGCACAGGGGGCGGAGGGGAGCTGTTTTTT
TRBV5-6	TRBJ1-4	-	-	CASNRGKEGEKLFF	TGTGCCAGCAACCGCGGTAAGGAGGGTGAAAAACTGTTTTTT
TRBV15	TRBJ2-4	once	TRBD1	CATSRVIQGAGNIQYF	TGTGCCACCAGCAGGGTTATACAGGGGGCTGGAAACATTCAGTACTTC